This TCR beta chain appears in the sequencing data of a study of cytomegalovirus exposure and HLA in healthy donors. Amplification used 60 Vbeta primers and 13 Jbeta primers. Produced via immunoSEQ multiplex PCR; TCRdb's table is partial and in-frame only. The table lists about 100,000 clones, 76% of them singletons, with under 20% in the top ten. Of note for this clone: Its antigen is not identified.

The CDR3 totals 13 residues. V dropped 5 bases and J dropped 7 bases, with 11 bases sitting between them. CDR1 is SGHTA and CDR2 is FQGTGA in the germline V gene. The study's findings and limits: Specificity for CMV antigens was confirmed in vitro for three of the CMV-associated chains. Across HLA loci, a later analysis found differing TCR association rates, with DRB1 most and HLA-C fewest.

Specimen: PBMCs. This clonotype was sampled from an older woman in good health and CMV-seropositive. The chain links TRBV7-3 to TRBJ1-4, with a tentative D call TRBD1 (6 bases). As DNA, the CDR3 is TGTGCCAGCAGCAAGGACAGAGGTGAAAAACTGTTTTTT. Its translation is CASSKDRGEKLFF.